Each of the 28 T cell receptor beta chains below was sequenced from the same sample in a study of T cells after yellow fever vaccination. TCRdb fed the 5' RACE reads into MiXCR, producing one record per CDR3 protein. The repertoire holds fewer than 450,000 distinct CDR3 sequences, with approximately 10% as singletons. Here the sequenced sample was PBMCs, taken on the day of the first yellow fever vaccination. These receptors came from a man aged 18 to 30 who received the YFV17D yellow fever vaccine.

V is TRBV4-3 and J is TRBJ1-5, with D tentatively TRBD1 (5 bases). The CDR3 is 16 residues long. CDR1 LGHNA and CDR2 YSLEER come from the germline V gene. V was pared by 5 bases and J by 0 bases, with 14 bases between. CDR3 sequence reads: CASSGTEDISNQPQHF. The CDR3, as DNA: TGCGCCAGCAGCGGAACTGAGGACATTAGCAATCAGCCCCAGCATTTT.

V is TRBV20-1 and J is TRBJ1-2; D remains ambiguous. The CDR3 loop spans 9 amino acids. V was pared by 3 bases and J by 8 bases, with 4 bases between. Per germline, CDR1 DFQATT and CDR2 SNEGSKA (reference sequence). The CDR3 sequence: CSASLGYTF. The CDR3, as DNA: TGCAGTGCTAGTTTAGGCTACACCTTC.

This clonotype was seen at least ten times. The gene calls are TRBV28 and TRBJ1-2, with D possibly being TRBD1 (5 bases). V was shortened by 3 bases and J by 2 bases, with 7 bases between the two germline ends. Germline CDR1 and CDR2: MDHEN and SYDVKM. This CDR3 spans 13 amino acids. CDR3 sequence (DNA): TGTGCCAGCAGTTTCCAGGGAAACTATGGCTACACCTTC. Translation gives CASSFQGNYGYTF.

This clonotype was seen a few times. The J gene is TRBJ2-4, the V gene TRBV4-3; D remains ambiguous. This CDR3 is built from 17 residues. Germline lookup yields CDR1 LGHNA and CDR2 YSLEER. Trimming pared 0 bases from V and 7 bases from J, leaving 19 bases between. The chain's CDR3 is CASSQEAYVFENNIQYF. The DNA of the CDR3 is TGCGCCAGCAGCCAAGAAGCGTACGTCTTCGAAAATAACATTCAGTACTTC.

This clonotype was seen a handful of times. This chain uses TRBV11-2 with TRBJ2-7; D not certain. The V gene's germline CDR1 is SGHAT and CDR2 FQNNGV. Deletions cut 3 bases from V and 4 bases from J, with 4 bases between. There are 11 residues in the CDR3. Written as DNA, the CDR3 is TGTGCCAGCAGCTTCTTTTACGAGCAGTACTTC. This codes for CASSFFYEQYF.

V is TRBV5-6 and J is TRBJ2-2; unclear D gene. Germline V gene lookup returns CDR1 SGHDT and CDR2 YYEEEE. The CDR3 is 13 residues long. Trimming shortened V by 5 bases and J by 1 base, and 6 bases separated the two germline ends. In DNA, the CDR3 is TGTGCCAGCAGTTTCAGGAACACCGGGGAGCTGTTTTTT. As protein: CASSFRNTGELFF.

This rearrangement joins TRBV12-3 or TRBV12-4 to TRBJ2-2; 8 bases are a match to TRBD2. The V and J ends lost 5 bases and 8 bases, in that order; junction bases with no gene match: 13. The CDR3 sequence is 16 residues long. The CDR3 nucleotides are TGTGCCAGCAGTCCCCTTCGGGGGGGCCTCGGGGGGGAGCTGTTTTTT. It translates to CASSPLRGGLGGELFF.

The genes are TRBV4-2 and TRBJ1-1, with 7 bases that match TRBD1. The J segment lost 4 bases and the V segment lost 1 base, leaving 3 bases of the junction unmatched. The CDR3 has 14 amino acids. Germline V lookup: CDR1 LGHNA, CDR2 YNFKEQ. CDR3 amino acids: CASSQVTGVTEAFF. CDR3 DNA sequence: TGTGCCAGCAGCCAAGTAACAGGGGTCACTGAAGCTTTCTTT.

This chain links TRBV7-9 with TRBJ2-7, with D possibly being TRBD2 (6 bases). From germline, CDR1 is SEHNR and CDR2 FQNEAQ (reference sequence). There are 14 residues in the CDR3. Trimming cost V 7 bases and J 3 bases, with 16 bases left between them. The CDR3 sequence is CASNIGGSGYEQYV. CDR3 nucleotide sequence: TGTGCCAGCAACATCGGGGGTTCGGGCTACGAGCAGTACGTC.

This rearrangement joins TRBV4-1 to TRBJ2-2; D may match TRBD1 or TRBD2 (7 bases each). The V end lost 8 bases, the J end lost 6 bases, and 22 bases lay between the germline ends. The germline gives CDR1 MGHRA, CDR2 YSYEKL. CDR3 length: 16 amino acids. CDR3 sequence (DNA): TGCGCCAGCTCGCAGGGGGGGGAGGGGGTTGCCGGGGAGCTGTTTTTT. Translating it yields CASSQGGEGVAGELFF.

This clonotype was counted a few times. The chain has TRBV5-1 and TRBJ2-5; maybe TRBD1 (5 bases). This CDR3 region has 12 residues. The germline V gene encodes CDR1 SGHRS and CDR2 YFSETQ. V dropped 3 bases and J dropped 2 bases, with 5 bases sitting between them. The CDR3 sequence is CASSWTQETQYF. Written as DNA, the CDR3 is TGCGCCAGCAGCTGGACACAAGAGACCCAGTACTTC.

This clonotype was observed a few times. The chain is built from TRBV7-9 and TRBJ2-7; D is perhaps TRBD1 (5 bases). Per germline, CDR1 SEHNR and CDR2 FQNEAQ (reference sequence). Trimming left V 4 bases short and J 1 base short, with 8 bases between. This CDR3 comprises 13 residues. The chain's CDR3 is CASSSQVSYEQYF. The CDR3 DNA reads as TGTGCCAGCAGCTCACAGGTGTCCTACGAGCAGTACTTC.

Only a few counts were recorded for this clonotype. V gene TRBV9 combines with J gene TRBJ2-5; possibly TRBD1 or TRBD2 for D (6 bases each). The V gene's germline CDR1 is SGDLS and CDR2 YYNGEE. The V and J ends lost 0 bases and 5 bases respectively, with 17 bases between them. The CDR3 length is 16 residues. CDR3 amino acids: CASSVGVGGDPETQYF. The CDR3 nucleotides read TGTGCCAGCAGCGTAGGAGTGGGGGGCGATCCGGAGACCCAGTACTTC.

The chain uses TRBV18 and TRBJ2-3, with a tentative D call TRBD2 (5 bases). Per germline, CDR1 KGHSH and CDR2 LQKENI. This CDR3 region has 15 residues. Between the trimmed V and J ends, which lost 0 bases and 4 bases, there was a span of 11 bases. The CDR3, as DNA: TGTGCCAGCTCACCACCTCTCGGAGGCGCAGATACGCAGTATTTT. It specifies CASSPPLGGADTQYF.

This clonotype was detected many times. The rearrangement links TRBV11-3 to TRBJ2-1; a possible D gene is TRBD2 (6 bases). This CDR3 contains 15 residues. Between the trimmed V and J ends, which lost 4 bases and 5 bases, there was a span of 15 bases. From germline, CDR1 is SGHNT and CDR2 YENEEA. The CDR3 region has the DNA TGTGCCAGCAGCTCTGGGGAGGCCAGGAACAATGAGCAGTTCTTC. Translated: CASSSGEARNNEQFF.

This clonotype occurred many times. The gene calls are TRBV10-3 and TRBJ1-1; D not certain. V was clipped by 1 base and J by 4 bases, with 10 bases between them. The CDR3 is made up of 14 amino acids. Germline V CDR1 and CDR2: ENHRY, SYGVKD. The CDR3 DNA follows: TGTGCCATCAGTGAGTTGGAGTCTGGCACTGAAGCTTTCTTT. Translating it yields CAISELESGTEAFF.

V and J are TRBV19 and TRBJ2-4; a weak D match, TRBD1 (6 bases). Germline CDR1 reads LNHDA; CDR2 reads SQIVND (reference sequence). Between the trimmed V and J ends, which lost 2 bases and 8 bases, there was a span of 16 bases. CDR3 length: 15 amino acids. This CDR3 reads CASSIIGTRGDIQYF. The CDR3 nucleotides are TGTGCCAGTAGTATAATAGGGACCAGGGGCGACATTCAGTACTTC.

CDR3 loop: CSARETGKRATEAFF. CDR3 bases: TGCAGTGCTAGAGAGACTGGAAAACGGGCCACTGAAGCTTTCTTT. The chain employs TRBV20-1 and TRBJ1-1; D gene ambiguous. The CDR3 runs 15 residues. The V end lost 0 bases, the J end lost 4 bases, and 15 bases lay between the germline ends. Germline CDR1 and CDR2: DFQATT and SNEGSKA (reference sequence).

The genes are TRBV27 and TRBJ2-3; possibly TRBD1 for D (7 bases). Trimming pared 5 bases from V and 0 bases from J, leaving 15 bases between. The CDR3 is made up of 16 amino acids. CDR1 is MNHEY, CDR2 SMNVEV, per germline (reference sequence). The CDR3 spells CASSDLTGTSTDTQYF. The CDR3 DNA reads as TGTGCCAGCAGTGACCTGACAGGGACTAGCACAGATACGCAGTATTTT.

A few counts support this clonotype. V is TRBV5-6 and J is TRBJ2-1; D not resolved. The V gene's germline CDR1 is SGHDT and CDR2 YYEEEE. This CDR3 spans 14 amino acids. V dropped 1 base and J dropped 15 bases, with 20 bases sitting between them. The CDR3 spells CASSLRDYALRAFF. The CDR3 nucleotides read TGTGCCAGCAGCTTGAGGGATTATGCCCTAAGAGCGTTCTTC. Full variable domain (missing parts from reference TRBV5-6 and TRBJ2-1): DAGVTQSPTHLIKTRGQQVTLRCSPKSGHDTVSWYQQALGQGPQFIFQYYEEEERQRGNFPDRFSGHQFPNYSSELNVNALLLGDSALYLCASSLRDYALRAFFGPGTRLTVL.

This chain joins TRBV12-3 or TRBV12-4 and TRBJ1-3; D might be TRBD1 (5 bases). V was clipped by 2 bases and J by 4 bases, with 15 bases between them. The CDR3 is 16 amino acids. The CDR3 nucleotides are TGTGCCAGCAGTTTAAACAGGAGGCTCTCCGGAAACACCATATATTTT. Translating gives CASSLNRRLSGNTIYF.

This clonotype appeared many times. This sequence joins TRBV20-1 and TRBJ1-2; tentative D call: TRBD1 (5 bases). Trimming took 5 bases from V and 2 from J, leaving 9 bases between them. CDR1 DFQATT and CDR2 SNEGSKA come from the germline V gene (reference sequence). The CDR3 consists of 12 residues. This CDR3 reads CSAAGRNYGYTF. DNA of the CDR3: TGCAGTGCTGCAGGGAGAAACTATGGCTACACCTTC.

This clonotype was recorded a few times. The CDR3 coding sequence is TGTGCCAGCAGCGACAGGGAGGGGAATTCACCCCTCCACTTT. This encodes CASSDREGNSPLHF. This chain joins TRBV7-8 and TRBJ1-6; 7 bases are shared with TRBD1. Germline lookup yields CDR1 SGHVS and CDR2 FQNEAQ. Trimming took 5 bases from V and 7 from J; bases not matched to a gene: 5. The CDR3 has 14 residues.

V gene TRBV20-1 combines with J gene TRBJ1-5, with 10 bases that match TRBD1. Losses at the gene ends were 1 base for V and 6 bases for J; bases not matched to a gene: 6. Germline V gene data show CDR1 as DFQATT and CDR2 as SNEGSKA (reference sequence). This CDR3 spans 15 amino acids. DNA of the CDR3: TGCAGTGCTAGAGGCCGGGACAGGGGACGTCAGCCCCAGCATTTT. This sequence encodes CSARGRDRGRQPQHF.

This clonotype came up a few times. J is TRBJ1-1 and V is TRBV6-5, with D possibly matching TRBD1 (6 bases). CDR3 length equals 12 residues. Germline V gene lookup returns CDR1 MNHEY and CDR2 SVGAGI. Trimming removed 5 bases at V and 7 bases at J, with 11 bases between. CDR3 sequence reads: CASSHGGFEAFF. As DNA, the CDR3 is TGTGCCAGCAGTCACGGGGGCTTTGAAGCTTTCTTT.

This chain's CDR3 is CASSLVTSWTGLEFF. As DNA, the CDR3 is TGTGCCAGCAGCTTAGTCACTAGTTGGACGGGGCTTGAGTTCTTC. V and J are TRBV7-2 and TRBJ2-1; D may be TRBD1 or TRBD2 (5 bases each). Germline V lookup: CDR1 SGHTA, CDR2 FQGNSA. The CDR3 extends over 15 amino acids. Trimming left V 1 base short and J 14 bases short, with 21 bases between.

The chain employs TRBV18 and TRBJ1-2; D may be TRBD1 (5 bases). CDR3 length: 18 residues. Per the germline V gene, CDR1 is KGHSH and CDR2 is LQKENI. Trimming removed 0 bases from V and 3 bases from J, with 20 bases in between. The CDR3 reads CASSPPTRAPTRDYGYTF. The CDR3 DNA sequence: TGTGCCAGCTCACCACCGACCAGGGCTCCAACCCGGGACTATGGCTACACCTTC.

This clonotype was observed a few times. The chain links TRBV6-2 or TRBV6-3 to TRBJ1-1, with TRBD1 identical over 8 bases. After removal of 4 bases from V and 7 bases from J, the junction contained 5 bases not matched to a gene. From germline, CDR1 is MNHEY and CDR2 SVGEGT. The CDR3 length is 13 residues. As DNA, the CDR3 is TGTGCCAGCAGTTCTCGGGACAGGAGTGAAGCTTTCTTT. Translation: CASSSRDRSEAFF.